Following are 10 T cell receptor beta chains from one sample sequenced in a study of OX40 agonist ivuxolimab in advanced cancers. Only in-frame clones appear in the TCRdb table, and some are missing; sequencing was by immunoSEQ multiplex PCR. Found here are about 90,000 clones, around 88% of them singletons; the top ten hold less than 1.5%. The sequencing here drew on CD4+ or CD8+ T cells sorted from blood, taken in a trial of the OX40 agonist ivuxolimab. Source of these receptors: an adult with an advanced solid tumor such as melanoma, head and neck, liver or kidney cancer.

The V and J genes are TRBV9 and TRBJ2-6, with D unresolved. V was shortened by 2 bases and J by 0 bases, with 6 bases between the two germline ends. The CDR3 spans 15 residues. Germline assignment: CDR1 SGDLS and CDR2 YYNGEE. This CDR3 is CASSVLVSGANVLTF. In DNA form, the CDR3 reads TGTGCCAGCAGCGTCTTGGTCTCTGGGGCCAACGTCCTGACTTTC. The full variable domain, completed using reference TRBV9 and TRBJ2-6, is DSGVTQTPKHLITATGQRVTLRCSPRSGDLSVYWYQQSLDQGLQFLIQYYNGEERAKGNILERFSAQQFPDLHSELNLSSLELGDSALYFCASSVLVSGANVLTFGAGSRLTVL.

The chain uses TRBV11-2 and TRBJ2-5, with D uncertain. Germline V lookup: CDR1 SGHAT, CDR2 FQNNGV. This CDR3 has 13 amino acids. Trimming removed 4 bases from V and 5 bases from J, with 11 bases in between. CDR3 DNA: TGTGCCAGCAGCTCCGGACCGAGGGAGACCCAGTACTTC. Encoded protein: CASSSGPRETQYF.

As DNA, the CDR3 is TGCAGCGTTGTTTCGGATAATCAAGAGACCCAGTACTTC. Translated, it gives CSVVSDNQETQYF. The rearrangement joins TRBV29-1 to TRBJ2-5; no reliable D call. Trimming removed 4 bases at V and 2 bases at J, with 11 bases between. In germline, CDR1 is SQVTM, CDR2 ANQGSEA. This CDR3 is 13 amino acids long.

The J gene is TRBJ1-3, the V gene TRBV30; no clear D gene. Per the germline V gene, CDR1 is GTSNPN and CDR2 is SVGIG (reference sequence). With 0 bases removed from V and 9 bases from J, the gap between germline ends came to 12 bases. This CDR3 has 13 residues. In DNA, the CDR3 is TGTGCCTGGAGTGTAGGGCAGTCGGGCACCATATATTTT. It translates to CAWSVGQSGTIYF.

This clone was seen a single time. The CDR3 coding sequence is TGTGCCAGCAGTCTCAGGGGAGGCCCTAATGAAGCTTTCTTT. Its translation is CASSLRGGPNEAFF. The V and J genes are TRBV16 and TRBJ1-1; TRBD1 might be the D (6 bases). Germline V gives CDR1 KGHSY, CDR2 FQNENV. V was clipped by 6 bases and J by 7 bases, with 18 bases between them. The CDR3 has 14 residues. The complete variable domain, with remaining parts taken from reference TRBV16 and TRBJ1-1, reads GEEVAQTPKHLVRGEGQKAKLYCAPIKGHSYVFWYQQVLKNEFKFLISFQNENVFDETGMPKERFSAKCLPNSPCSLEIQATKLEDSAVYFCASSLRGGPNEAFFGQGTRLTVV.

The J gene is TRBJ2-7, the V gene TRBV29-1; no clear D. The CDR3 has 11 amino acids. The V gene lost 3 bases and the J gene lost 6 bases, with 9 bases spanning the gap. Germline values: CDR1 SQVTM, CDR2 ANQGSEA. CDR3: CSVDNGAEQYF. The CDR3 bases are TGCAGCGTTGATAATGGTGCCGAGCAGTACTTC.

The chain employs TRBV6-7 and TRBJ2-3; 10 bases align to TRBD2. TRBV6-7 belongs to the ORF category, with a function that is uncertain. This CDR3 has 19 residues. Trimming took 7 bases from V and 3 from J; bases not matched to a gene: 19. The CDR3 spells CASNHHHLSGGRGTDTQYF. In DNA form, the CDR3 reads TGTGCCAGCAACCACCACCATCTTAGCGGGGGGAGGGGGACAGATACGCAGTATTTT.

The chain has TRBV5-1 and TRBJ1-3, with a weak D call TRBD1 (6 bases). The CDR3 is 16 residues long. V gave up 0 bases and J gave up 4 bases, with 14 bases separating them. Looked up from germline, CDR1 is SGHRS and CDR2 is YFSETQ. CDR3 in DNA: TGCGCCAGCAGCTTGGCCGCGGGGGCGTCGGGAAACACCATATATTTT. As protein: CASSLAAGASGNTIYF.

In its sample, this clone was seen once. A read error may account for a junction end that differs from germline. Written as DNA, the CDR3 is TGTGCCAGCAGCTTATGGACTAGCGGGACCTACGAGCAGTACTTC. Protein: CASSLWTSGTYEQYF. The V and J genes are TRBV28 and TRBJ2-7, with 12 nucleotides matching TRBD2. Looked up from germline, CDR1 is MDHEN and CDR2 is SYDVKM. There are 15 residues in the CDR3.

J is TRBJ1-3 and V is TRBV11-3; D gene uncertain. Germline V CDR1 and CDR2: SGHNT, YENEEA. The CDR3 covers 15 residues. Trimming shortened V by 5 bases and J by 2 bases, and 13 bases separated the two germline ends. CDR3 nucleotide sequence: TGTGCCAGCAGCCACTCTTGGGAGACTGGAAACACCATATATTTT. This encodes CASSHSWETGNTIYF.